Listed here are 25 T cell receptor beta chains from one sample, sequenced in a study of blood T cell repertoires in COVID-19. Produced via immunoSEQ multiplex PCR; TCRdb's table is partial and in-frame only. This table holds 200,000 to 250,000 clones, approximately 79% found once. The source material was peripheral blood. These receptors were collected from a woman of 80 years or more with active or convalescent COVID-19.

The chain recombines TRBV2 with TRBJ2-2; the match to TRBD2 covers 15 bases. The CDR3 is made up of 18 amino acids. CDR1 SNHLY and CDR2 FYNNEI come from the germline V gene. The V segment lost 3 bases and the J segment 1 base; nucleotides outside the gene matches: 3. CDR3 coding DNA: TGTGCCAGCAGTGAGGGACTAGCGGGGGGATTGAACACCGGGGAGCTGTTTTTT. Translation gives CASSEGLAGGLNTGELFF.

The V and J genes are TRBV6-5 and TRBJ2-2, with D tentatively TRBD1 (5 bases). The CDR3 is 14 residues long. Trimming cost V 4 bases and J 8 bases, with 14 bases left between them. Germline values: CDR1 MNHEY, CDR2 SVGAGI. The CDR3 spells CASSSAGIMGELFF. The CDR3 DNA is TGTGCCAGCAGTTCCGCAGGGATAATGGGGGAGCTGTTTTTT.

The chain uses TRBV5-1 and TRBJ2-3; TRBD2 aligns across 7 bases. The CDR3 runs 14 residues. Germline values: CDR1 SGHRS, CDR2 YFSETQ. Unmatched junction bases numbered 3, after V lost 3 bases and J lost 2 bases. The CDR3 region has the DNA TGCGCCAGCAGCTCCGGGACTAACACAGATACGCAGTATTTT. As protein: CASSSGTNTDTQYF. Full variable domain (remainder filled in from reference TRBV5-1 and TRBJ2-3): KAGVTQTPRYLIKTRGQQVTLSCSPISGHRSVSWYQQTPGQGLQFLFEYFSETQRNKGNFPGRFSGRQFSNSRSEMNVSTLELGDSALYLCASSSGTNTDTQYFGPGTRLTVL.

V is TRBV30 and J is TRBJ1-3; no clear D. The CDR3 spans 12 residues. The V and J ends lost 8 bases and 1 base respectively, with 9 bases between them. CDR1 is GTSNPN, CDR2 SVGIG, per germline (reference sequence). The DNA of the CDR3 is TGTGCCGGACGGGGTTCTGGAAACACCATATATTTT. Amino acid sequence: CAGRGSGNTIYF.

CDR3 in amino acids: CASSRRQSNQPQHF. CDR3 nucleotide sequence: TGTGCCAGCAGCCGGCGACAGTCAAATCAGCCCCAGCATTTT. This sequence joins TRBV5-8 and TRBJ1-5; possible D gene TRBD1, 5 bases. Between the trimmed V and J ends, which lost 4 bases and 4 bases, there was a span of 12 bases. Per the germline V gene, CDR1 is SGHTS and CDR2 is YDEGEE. The CDR3 extends over 14 amino acids.

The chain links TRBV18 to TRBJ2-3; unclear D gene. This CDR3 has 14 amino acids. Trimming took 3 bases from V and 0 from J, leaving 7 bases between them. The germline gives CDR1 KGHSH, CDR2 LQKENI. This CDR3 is CASSPVESTDTQYF. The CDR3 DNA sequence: TGTGCCAGCTCACCCGTAGAGAGCACAGATACGCAGTATTTT.

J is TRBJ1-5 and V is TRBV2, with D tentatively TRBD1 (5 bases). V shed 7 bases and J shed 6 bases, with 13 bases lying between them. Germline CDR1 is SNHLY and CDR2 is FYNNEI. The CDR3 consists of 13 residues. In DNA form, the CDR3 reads TGTGCCAGCAATGGGCAGGGAGGTCAGCCCCAGCATTTT. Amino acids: CASNGQGGQPQHF.

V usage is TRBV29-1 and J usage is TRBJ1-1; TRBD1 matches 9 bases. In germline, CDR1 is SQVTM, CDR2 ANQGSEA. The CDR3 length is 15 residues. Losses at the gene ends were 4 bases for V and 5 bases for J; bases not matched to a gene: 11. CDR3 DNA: TGCAGCGTTGCCGGGACAGGGAGTGGGCGGACTGAAGCTTTCTTT. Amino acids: CSVAGTGSGRTEAFF.

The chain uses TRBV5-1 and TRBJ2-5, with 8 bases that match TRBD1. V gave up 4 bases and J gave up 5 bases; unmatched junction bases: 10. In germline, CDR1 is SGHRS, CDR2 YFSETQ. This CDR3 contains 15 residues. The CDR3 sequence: CASSTRTGRDETQYF. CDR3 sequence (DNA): TGCGCCAGCAGCACTCGGACAGGGCGGGACGAGACCCAGTACTTC. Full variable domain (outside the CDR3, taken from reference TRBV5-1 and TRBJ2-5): KAGVTQTPRYLIKTRGQQVTLSCSPISGHRSVSWYQQTPGQGLQFLFEYFSETQRNKGNFPGRFSGRQFSNSRSEMNVSTLELGDSALYLCASSTRTGRDETQYFGPGTRLLVL.

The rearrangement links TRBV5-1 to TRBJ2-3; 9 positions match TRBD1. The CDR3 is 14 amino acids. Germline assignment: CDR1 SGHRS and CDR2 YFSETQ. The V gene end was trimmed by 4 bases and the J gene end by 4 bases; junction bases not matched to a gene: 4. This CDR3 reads CASSVGTGPDTQYF. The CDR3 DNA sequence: TGCGCCAGCAGCGTCGGGACAGGGCCAGATACGCAGTATTTT. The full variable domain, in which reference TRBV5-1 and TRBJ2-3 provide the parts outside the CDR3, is KAGVTQTPRYLIKTRGQQVTLSCSPISGHRSVSWYQQTPGQGLQFLFEYFSETQRNKGNFPGRFSGRQFSNSRSEMNVSTLELGDSALYLCASSVGTGPDTQYFGPGTRLTVL.

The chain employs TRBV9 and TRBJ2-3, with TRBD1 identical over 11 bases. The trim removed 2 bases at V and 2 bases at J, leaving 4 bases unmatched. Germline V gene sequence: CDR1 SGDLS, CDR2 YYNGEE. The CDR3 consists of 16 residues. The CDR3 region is CASSVRTGGNTDTQYF. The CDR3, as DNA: TGTGCCAGCAGCGTGAGGACAGGGGGCAACACAGATACGCAGTATTTT.

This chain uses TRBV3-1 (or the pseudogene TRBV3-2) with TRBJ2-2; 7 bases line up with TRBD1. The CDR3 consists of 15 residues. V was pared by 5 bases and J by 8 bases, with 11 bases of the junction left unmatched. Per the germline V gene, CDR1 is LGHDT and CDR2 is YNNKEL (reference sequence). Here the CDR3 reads CASSSGTDGRGELFF. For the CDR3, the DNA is TGTGCCAGCAGCTCCGGGACAGACGGTCGAGGGGAGCTGTTTTTT.

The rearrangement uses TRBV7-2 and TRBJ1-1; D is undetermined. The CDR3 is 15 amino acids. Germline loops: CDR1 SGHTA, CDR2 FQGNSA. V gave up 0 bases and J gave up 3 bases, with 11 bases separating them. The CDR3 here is CASSLAPGGYTEAFF. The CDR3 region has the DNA TGTGCCAGCAGCTTAGCCCCTGGAGGGTACACTGAAGCTTTCTTT.

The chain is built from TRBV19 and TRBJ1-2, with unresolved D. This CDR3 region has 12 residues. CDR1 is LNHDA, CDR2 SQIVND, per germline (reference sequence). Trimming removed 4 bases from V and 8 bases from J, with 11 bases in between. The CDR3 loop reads CASSTRRLGYTF. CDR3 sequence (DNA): TGTGCCAGTAGTACACGGAGACTAGGCTACACCTTC.

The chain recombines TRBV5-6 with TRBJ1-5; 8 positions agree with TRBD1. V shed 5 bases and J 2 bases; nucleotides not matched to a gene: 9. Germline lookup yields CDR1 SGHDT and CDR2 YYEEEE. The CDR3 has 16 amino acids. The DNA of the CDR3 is TGTGCCAGCAGTGCAGGGGGCAGGTTGGGCAATCAGCCCCAGCATTTT. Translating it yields CASSAGGRLGNQPQHF.

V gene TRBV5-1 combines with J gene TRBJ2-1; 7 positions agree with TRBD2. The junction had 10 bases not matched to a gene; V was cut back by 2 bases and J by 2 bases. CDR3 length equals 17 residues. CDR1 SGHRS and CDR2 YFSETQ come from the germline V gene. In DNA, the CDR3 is TGCGCCAGCAGCTTAAATCCTAGCGGAACCACCTACAATGAGCAGTTCTTC. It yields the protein CASSLNPSGTTYNEQFF.

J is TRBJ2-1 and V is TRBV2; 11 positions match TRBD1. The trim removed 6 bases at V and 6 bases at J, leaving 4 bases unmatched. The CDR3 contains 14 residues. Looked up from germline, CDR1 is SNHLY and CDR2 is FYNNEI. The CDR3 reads CASSPGQGGNEQFF. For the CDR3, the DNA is TGTGCCAGCAGCCCGGGACAGGGGGGCAATGAGCAGTTCTTC.

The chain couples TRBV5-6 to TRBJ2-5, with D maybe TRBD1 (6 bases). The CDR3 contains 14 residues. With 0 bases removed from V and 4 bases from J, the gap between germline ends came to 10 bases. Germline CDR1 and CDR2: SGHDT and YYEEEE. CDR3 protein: CASSLGGGRETQYF. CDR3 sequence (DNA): TGTGCCAGCAGCTTGGGAGGGGGTCGAGAGACCCAGTACTTC.

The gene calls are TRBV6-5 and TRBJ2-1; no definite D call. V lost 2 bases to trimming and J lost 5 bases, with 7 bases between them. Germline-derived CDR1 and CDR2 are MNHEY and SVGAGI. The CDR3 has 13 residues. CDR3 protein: CASSYGVNNEQFF. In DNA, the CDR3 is TGTGCCAGCAGTTACGGAGTCAACAATGAGCAGTTCTTC.

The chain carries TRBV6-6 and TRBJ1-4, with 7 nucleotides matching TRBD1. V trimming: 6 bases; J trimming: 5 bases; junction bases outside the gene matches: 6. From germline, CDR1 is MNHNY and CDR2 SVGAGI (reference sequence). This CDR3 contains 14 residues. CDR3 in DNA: TGTGCCAGCAGCCGCGGGACAGCGAATGAAAAACTGTTTTTT. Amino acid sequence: CASSRGTANEKLFF.

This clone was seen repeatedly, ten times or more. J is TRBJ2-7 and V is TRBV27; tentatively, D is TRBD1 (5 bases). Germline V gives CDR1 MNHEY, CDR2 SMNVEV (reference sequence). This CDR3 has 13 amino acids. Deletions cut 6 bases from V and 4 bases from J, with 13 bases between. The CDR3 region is CASSNRPPYEQYF. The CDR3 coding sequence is TGTGCCAGCAGCAACAGGCCCCCGTACGAGCAGTACTTC.

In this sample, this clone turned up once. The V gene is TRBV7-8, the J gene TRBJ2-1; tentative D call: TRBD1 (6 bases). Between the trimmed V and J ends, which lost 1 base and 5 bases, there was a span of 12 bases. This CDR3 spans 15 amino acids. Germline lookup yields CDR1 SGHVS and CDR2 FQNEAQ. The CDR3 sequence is CASSLVGGWNNEQFF. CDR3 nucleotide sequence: TGTGCCAGCAGCTTAGTAGGGGGATGGAACAATGAGCAGTTCTTC.

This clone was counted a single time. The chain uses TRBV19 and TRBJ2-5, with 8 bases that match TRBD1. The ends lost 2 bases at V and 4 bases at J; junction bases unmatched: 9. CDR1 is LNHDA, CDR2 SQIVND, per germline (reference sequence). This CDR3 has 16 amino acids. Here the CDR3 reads CASSIPRTGRGETQYF. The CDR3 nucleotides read TGTGCCAGTAGTATACCCCGGACAGGGCGAGGAGAGACCCAGTACTTC.

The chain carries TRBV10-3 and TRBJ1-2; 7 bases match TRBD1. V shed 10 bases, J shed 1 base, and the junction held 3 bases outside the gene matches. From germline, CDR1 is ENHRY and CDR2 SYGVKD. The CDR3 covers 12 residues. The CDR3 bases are TGTGCCAGCCGACAGGGTAACTATGGCTACACCTTC. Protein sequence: CASRQGNYGYTF.

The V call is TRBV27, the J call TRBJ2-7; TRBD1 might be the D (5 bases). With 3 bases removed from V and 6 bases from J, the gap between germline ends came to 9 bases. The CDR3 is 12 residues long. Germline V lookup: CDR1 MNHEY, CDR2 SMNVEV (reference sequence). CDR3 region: CASSFRGFEQYF. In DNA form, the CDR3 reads TGTGCCAGCAGTTTTAGGGGATTCGAGCAGTACTTC.